The 8 T cell receptor beta chains below were found in one sample sequenced in a study of T-cell memory formation after mild COVID-19. TCRdb reprocessed the 5' RACE reads via MiXCR and lists one record per CDR3 protein. The table has 550,000 to 600,000 distinct CDR3 sequences, around 16% seen once. The sample was PBMCs or a T cell subset sorted from them (not recorded which). These receptors were taken from an adult woman who had mild COVID-19 (a few samples of this study predate the infection). Cell type and time point are not known.

A few counts support this clonotype. V is TRBV30 and J is TRBJ2-1; 8 nucleotides agree with TRBD2. The CDR3 length is 11 residues. Germline V gene sequence: CDR1 GTSNPN, CDR2 SVGIG (reference sequence). The trim removed 3 bases at V and 16 bases at J, leaving 8 bases unmatched. The CDR3 nucleotides read TGTGCCTGGAGCCCGGGGGGGCCTCACTTCTTC. It is translated as CAWSPGGPHFF.

This sequence joins TRBV7-8 and TRBJ2-7; 10 bases are a match to TRBD2. The CDR3 has 15 amino acids. Trimming took 5 bases from V and 0 from J; bases not matched to a gene: 4. The germline CDR1 and CDR2 sequences are SGHVS and FQNEAQ. CDR3 region: CASSATSGLSYEQYF. As DNA, the CDR3 is TGTGCCAGCAGCGCGACTAGCGGGCTCTCCTACGAGCAGTACTTC.

The chain uses TRBV12-3 or TRBV12-4 and TRBJ1-4; tentative D call: TRBD1 (5 bases). CDR3 size: 15 residues. The V end was cut by 5 bases, the J end by 7 bases, with 17 bases between. The CDR3 DNA sequence: TGTGCCAGCAGTCAATTTAGCGCCCAGGGTGAAAAACTGTTTTTT. This sequence encodes CASSQFSAQGEKLFF.

The V and J genes are TRBV15 and TRBJ2-1; 9 bases line up with TRBD2. The CDR3 runs 15 residues. Germline V lookup: CDR1 LNHNV, CDR2 YYDKDF (reference sequence). Losses at the gene ends were 4 bases for V and 8 bases for J; bases not matched to a gene: 9. The CDR3 nucleotides are TGTGCCACCAGCACGGGACTAGCCCTCGGGGATGAGCAGTTCTTC. Amino acid sequence: CATSTGLALGDEQFF. The variable domain in full, with the rest retrieved from reference TRBV15 and TRBJ2-1, is DAMVIQNPRYQVTQFGKPVTLSCSQTLNHNVMYWYQQKSSQAPKLLFHYYDKDFNNEADTPDNFQSRRPNTSFCFLDIRSPGLGDTAMYLCATSTGLALGDEQFFGPGTRLTVL.

The J gene is TRBJ1-1, the V gene TRBV6-2 or TRBV6-3, with 8 bases matching TRBD1. Per the germline V gene, CDR1 is MNHEY and CDR2 is SVGEGT. Trimming took 5 bases from V and 0 from J; bases not matched to a gene: 11. CDR3 length: 17 amino acids. CDR3 bases: TGTGCCAGCAGTCTTCTCCCGGGACAGGCTTTGAACACTGAAGCTTTCTTT. Its protein product is CASSLLPGQALNTEAFF.

This clonotype has at least ten counts. This chain links TRBV12-3 or TRBV12-4 with TRBJ2-2; 7 bases map to TRBD2. The trim removed 4 bases at V and 6 bases at J, leaving 2 bases unmatched. The CDR3 consists of 13 residues. CDR3 amino acids: CASSSGGAGELFF. DNA for the CDR3: TGTGCCAGCAGTTCGGGGGGAGCCGGGGAGCTGTTTTTT.

The rearrangement links TRBV6-2 or TRBV6-3 to TRBJ2-7; D gene unclear. CDR1 is MNHEY and CDR2 is SVGEGT in the germline V gene. The CDR3 is 14 amino acids. V was trimmed by 4 bases and J by 3 bases, leaving 13 bases between them. CDR3 DNA: TGTGCCAGCAGTTGGAACCCCCCGGACTACGAGCAGTACTTC. Protein: CASSWNPPDYEQYF.

This clonotype was observed a few times. The chain links TRBV18 to TRBJ2-7, with no clear D. The CDR3 spans 14 residues. CDR1 is KGHSH, CDR2 LQKENI, per germline. The V end lost 3 bases, the J end lost 2 bases, and 11 bases lay between the germline ends. The CDR3 spells CASSPTSPTYEQYF. The CDR3 DNA sequence: TGTGCCAGCTCACCCACCTCCCCTACCTACGAGCAGTACTTC.